The 5 T cell receptor beta chains presented below share a single source sample, sequenced in a study of siplizumab effects on memory and regulatory T cells. Method: immunoSEQ multiplex PCR; TCRdb's copy keeps in-frame clones and lacks some. The table records fewer than 120,000 clones, roughly 92% of them present only once. The specimen sequenced was CD4+ T cells sorted from blood. These receptors originate from a human donor in good health.

This clone was detected once. This rearrangement joins TRBV6-5 to TRBJ1-2, with D maybe TRBD1 (6 bases). Germline CDR1 MNHEY, CDR2 SVGAGI. CDR3 length: 15 residues. With 3 bases removed from V and 5 bases from J, the gap between germline ends came to 16 bases. The CDR3 reads CASSYSSGGFYGYTF. For the CDR3, the DNA is TGTGCCAGCAGTTATAGTTCCGGGGGCTTTTATGGCTACACCTTC.

V and J are TRBV6-5 and TRBJ2-1; 11 positions match TRBD2. Germline V gene data show CDR1 as MNHEY and CDR2 as SVGAGI. V gave up 5 bases and J gave up 6 bases; unmatched junction bases: 6. The CDR3 sequence is 15 residues long. DNA for the CDR3: TGTGCCAGCAGTCCAGGGACTAGCGGAGTCAATGAGCAGTTCTTC. Its translation: CASSPGTSGVNEQFF.

This rearrangement joins TRBV11-2 to TRBJ2-1; no firm D call. The V end was cut by 2 bases, the J end by 9 bases, with 17 bases between. Germline-derived CDR1 and CDR2 are SGHAT and FQNNGV. The CDR3 runs to 15 residues. The CDR3 region has the DNA TGTGCCAGCAGCTTAATGGGGTGGGTAATTAGTGAGCAGTTCTTC. Protein: CASSLMGWVISEQFF.

The CDR3 here is CASIGTSRYNEQFF. The CDR3 coding sequence is TGTGCCAGCATCGGGACTAGCAGATACAATGAGCAGTTCTTC. The chain couples TRBV27 to TRBJ2-1; TRBD2 matches 9 bases. Germline V CDR1 and CDR2: MNHEY, SMNVEV (reference sequence). The trim removed 7 bases at V and 4 bases at J, leaving 5 bases unmatched. The CDR3 is 14 amino acids.

This rearrangement joins TRBV18 to TRBJ2-7; D is unclear. V was pared by 6 bases and J by 0 bases, with 15 bases between. The CDR3 is made up of 15 amino acids. The germline V gene encodes CDR1 KGHSH and CDR2 LQKENI. The CDR3 sequence is CASSPGGDLSYEQYF. For the CDR3, the DNA is TGTGCCAGCTCCCCTGGTGGGGATCTCTCCTACGAGCAGTACTTC.